Listed below are T cell receptor beta chains from one sample, sequenced in a study of blood T cell repertoires in COVID-19. Repertoires were generated with immunoSEQ multiplex PCR, while TCRdb's copy carries only in-frame clones and drops some. The sample includes fewer than 450,000 clones, roughly 86% of them seen just once. The sequenced sample was peripheral blood. The receptors derive from a woman between 65 and 79 years old with COVID-19, enrolled during active disease. Both conserved end residues are part of each CDR3. The D gene is left open where the match is weak. Part of the rows lack a size; the others show once, few, many or a class for expanded clones.

CDR3 DNA	CDR3 protein	V gene	clone size	J gene	D gene
TGTGCCACCAGTGATGACAGAATATCTGAAGCTTTCTTT	CATSDDRISEAFF	TRBV24-1	few	TRBJ1-1	-
TGTGCCAGCAGTTTATTAGCCCAGGGACACGCCTACGAGCAGTACTTC	CASSLLAQGHAYEQYF	TRBV28	-	TRBJ2-7	-
TGTGCCAGCAGCAAATGGGACACTTCTAACTATGGCTACACCTTC	CASSKWDTSNYGYTF	TRBV3-1/TRBV3-2	-	TRBJ1-2	-
TGTGCCAGCAGTTCCAAGGGGGCGAATGAAAAACTGTTTTTT	CASSSKGANEKLFF	TRBV7-8	-	TRBJ1-4	TRBD1
TGTGCCACCAGCAGAGATGTGAGCTCCAATGAGCAGTTCTTC	CATSRDVSSNEQFF	TRBV15	-	TRBJ2-1	-
TGTGCCAGCATGCCCCCGACAGGGCAGGTTGGTGGCTACACCTTC	CASMPPTGQVGGYTF	TRBV2	-	TRBJ1-2	TRBD1
TGTGCCAGCAGCCAAAACCTAGGGGGAGAGCAGTACTTC	CASSQNLGGEQYF	TRBV3-1/TRBV3-2	-	TRBJ2-7	-
TGTGCCAGCTCACCTTCGGGGGAACGGGGCTACACCTTC	CASSPSGERGYTF	TRBV18	-	TRBJ1-2	-
TGTGCCAGCAGCTTCGGGACTTTACAATACAATGAGCAGTTCTTC	CASSFGTLQYNEQFF	TRBV9	-	TRBJ2-1	-
TGCGCCAGCAGCCAAGATTTAGGGAGGGGAAACACCATATATTTT	CASSQDLGRGNTIYF	TRBV4-1	-	TRBJ1-3	-
TGCGCCAGCAGCAGCGGGACGAGCTCCTACAATGAGCAGTTCTTC	CASSSGTSSYNEQFF	TRBV5-1	once	TRBJ2-1	TRBD2
TGTGCCAGCAGTCCCACCCTGGAGGCCTACGAGCAGTACTTC	CASSPTLEAYEQYF	TRBV28	once	TRBJ2-7	-
TGTGCCAGCAGTTTATGGGGGGGGAATCAGCCCCAGCATTTT	CASSLWGGNQPQHF	TRBV27	-	TRBJ1-5	-
TGTGCCAGCAGTTCAGAGGGGGGGAGACAGCCCCAGCATTTT	CASSSEGGRQPQHF	TRBV6-6	-	TRBJ1-5	-
TGTGCCAGCAGTTTATCAGGGGAGAACACTGAAGCTTTCTTT	CASSLSGENTEAFF	TRBV28	-	TRBJ1-1	-
TGTGCCAGCGGGCACGAGCAGTACTTC	CASGHEQYF	TRBV9	-	TRBJ2-7	-
TGTGCCAGCAGTTTACCGCCGGGACAGGGACTGTACTTC	CASSLPPGQGLYF	TRBV28	-	TRBJ2-7	TRBD1
TGTGCCATGGCCTTGGGGGGGGCGATCAATGAGCAGTTCTTC	CAMALGGAINEQFF	TRBV27	-	TRBJ2-1	-
TGTGCCAGCAGTGAAAGGGGGACAGGGGAGGGCTACACCTTC	CASSERGTGEGYTF	TRBV6-1	-	TRBJ1-2	TRBD1
TGTGCCAGTAGTAACCGACAGGCAAATTCACCCCTCCACTTT	CASSNRQANSPLHF	TRBV19	-	TRBJ1-6	-
TGTGCCAGTAGTATACGTTGGGGGCTGGGCTATGGCTACACCTTC	CASSIRWGLGYGYTF	TRBV19	few	TRBJ1-2	-
TGTGCCAGCAGTTACTCGATCGGAGGATACAATGAGCAGTTCTTC	CASSYSIGGYNEQFF	TRBV6-6	few	TRBJ2-1	-
TGTGCCAGTAGTGATACTAGCGGGGGGTTCAATGAGCAGTTCTTC	CASSDTSGGFNEQFF	TRBV19	once	TRBJ2-1	TRBD2
TGTGCCAGCAGTTACTCAGGGGGCTCCAATTCACCCCTCCACTTT	CASSYSGGSNSPLHF	TRBV27	-	TRBJ1-6	TRBD1
TGTGCCAGCAGCTCAACGCCGGGACAGAACTATGGCTACACCTTC	CASSSTPGQNYGYTF	TRBV7-3	-	TRBJ1-2	TRBD1
TGTGCCAGCAGTTCATCCGGGACAGGGAATCAGCCCCAGCATTTT	CASSSSGTGNQPQHF	TRBV6-5	-	TRBJ1-5	TRBD1
TGTGCCAGTAGCCCCTGGACAGGGGTGAACACTGAAGCTTTCTTT	CASSPWTGVNTEAFF	TRBV19	-	TRBJ1-1	TRBD1
TGCGCCAGCAGCTTTCCCCGGTCCAACAATGAGCAGTTCTTC	CASSFPRSNNEQFF	TRBV5-1	-	TRBJ2-1	-
TGTGCCAGCAGAGGATTGCCGGGACAGGGGATGAACACTGAAGCTTTCTTT	CASRGLPGQGMNTEAFF	TRBV21-1	-	TRBJ1-1	-
TGTGCCAGCAGCTCCCGGCGGGGGGGCACAGATACGCAGTATTTT	CASSSRRGGTDTQYF	TRBV7-2	-	TRBJ2-3	TRBD2
TGCGCCAGCAGCTCACAGGGCCGCGGGACTGAAGCTTTCTTT	CASSSQGRGTEAFF	TRBV5-1	-	TRBJ1-1	-
TGTGCCAGCAGCACCTACGAGTTGAACACTGAAGCTTTCTTT	CASSTYELNTEAFF	TRBV3-1/TRBV3-2	-	TRBJ1-1	-
TGTGCCTTTCGGTCTCGACACTTAGCCAAAAACATTCAGTACTTC	CAFRSRHLAKNIQYF	TRBV30	-	TRBJ2-4	-
TGTGCCAGCAGTAAGACAGGTCTACCAGATACGCAGTATTTT	CASSKTGLPDTQYF	TRBV27	-	TRBJ2-3	-
TGTGCCTGGAGTAGACAGGGGTCAGGCACTGAAGCTTTCTTT	CAWSRQGSGTEAFF	TRBV30	-	TRBJ1-1	TRBD1
TGTGCCACCGCAGGGGCAAGGGGCACTGAAGCTTTCTTT	CATAGARGTEAFF	TRBV24-1	-	TRBJ1-1	-
TGTGCCAGCAGTTTAAGGAGGACTGAAGCTTTCTTT	CASSLRRTEAFF	TRBV28	-	TRBJ1-1	-
TGTGCCAGCAGTGAAGCAGGGACTGCCTACAATGAGCAGTTCTTC	CASSEAGTAYNEQFF	TRBV2	-	TRBJ2-1	-
TGTGCCAGCTCACCACTCTCCGGGACAGGGGTGCACGAGCAGTACTTC	CASSPLSGTGVHEQYF	TRBV18	few	TRBJ2-7	TRBD1
TGTGCCAGCAGACAAAACCCGGGACAGGGAGGTTCACCCCTCCACTTT	CASRQNPGQGGSPLHF	TRBV5-4	-	TRBJ1-6	TRBD1
TGTGCCAGTAGGCCCCTCTGGGAGGACCCGAATAGTGGCTACACCTTC	CASRPLWEDPNSGYTF	TRBV19	-	TRBJ1-2	-
TGTGCCTGGAGTGTACTAAGGGGCGTTCATCTTTATGGCTACACCTTC	CAWSVLRGVHLYGYTF	TRBV30	once	TRBJ1-2	-
TGTGCCAGCAGTGAATATCGGACAGGGGGTGTTCTGTTTCTCTACGAGCAGTACTTC	CASSEYRTGGVLFLYEQYF	TRBV2	-	TRBJ2-7	TRBD1
TGTGCCAGCAGCCCAACCGACAGGAAGAACACTGAAGCTTTCTTT	CASSPTDRKNTEAFF	TRBV7-2	few	TRBJ1-1	-
TGCGCCAGCAGCTCAGGGACAGGGGCCTCTGGAAACACCATATATTTT	CASSSGTGASGNTIYF	TRBV5-1	-	TRBJ1-3	TRBD1
TGTGCCAGCAGCCCCGGGACAGGGGATTGGAACTATGGCTACACCTTC	CASSPGTGDWNYGYTF	TRBV3-1/TRBV3-2	once	TRBJ1-2	TRBD1
TGCGCCACCACAGGGGACCCTAGCAATCAGCCCCAGCATTTT	CATTGDPSNQPQHF	TRBV10-1	-	TRBJ1-5	TRBD1
TGCGCCAGCAGCTTGCGGGATAGCGGGGCCCACAATGAGCAGTTCTTC	CASSLRDSGAHNEQFF	TRBV5-1	-	TRBJ2-1	TRBD2